This record concerns one TCR beta chain sequence. This sample is part of a study of cytomegalovirus exposure and HLA in healthy donors. This PCR relied on a set of 60 Vbeta primers and 13 Jbeta primers. Some clones are missing from TCRdb's copy, which holds only in-frame ones; the method was immunoSEQ multiplex PCR. The data contain tens of thousands of clones, roughly 75% of them seen just once; the ten biggest clones take up around 7%. When sampled, the donors appeared nominally healthy, though they likely had unrecorded immune exposures. This TCR came from a middle-aged woman in good health and CMV-seronegative. Sequencing was performed on PBMCs.

The CDR3 sequence is CASSLAGTDTQYF. CDR3 DNA sequence: TGTGCCAGCAGCTTAGCCGGGACAGATACGCAGTATTTT. The gene calls are TRBV11-2 and TRBJ2-3; D not certain. The CDR3 extends over 13 amino acids. CDR1 is SGHAT, CDR2 FQNNGV, per germline. Trimming took 1 base from V and 3 from J, leaving 5 bases between them.